The rows below give T cell receptor beta chains drawn from one sample of a study of T-cell reconstitution after alpha-beta-depleted transplantation in children. TCRdb fed the PCR reads into MiXCR, producing one record per CDR3 protein. The sample carries about 90,000 distinct CDR3 sequences, 15% to 18% recorded once. Sequenced here: PBMCs, mostly from graft donor cells, sampled 180 days after TCRalphabeta/CD19-depleted stem cell transplant. The receptor source for this set is a male patient aged 2-10 years who had a stem cell transplant for acute lymphoblastic leukemia, so the T cells may come from the graft donor. Both conserved end residues are part of each CDR3. D genes are given only for firm matches. Size values are once, few and many counts, or a class for expanded clones, and some rows have none.

v_call	d_call	j_call	clone_size	cdr3_aa	cdr3_nt
TRBV24-1	-	TRBJ1-2	-	CATSDSTNYGYTF	TGTGCCACCAGTGATTCCACCAACTATGGCTACACCTTC
TRBV7-2	TRBD1	TRBJ1-5	few	CASSLEGALSSPQHF	TGTGCCAGCAGCTTAGAGGGGGCGCTTTCCTCGCCCCAGCATTTT
TRBV13	-	TRBJ2-7	many	CASSLWAGPYEQYF	TGTGCCAGCAGCTTATGGGCGGGCCCCTACGAGCAGTACTTC
TRBV30	-	TRBJ2-1	-	CAWSSRGLRNNEQFF	TGTGCCTGGAGTTCCAGGGGCCTAAGAAACAATGAGCAGTTCTTC
TRBV7-2	-	TRBJ2-5	-	CASSLYPPGIGETQYF	TGTGCCAGCAGCTTATACCCGCCCGGGATCGGGGAGACCCAGTACTTC
TRBV5-1	-	TRBJ1-2	few	CASSPDGSRNFYGYTF	TGCGCCAGCAGCCCTGACGGCTCCAGGAACTTCTATGGCTACACCTTC
TRBV15	TRBD1	TRBJ1-1	-	CATSTRTGFTEAFF	TGTGCCACCAGCACGCGGACAGGGTTCACTGAAGCTTTCTTT
TRBV20-1	-	TRBJ2-1	few	CSAGLDWNNEQFF	TGCAGTGCCGGCTTAGACTGGAACAATGAGCAGTTCTTC
TRBV5-1	-	TRBJ1-2	many	CASSITPNGNYGYTF	TGCGCCAGCAGCATAACCCCCAATGGGAACTATGGCTACACCTTC
TRBV24-1	-	TRBJ2-7	once	CATSDLRPYEQYF	TGTGCCACCAGTGATCTACGACCCTACGAGCAGTACTTC
TRBV15	-	TRBJ1-2	-	CATSRERGSYTF	TGTGCCACCAGCAGAGAGAGGGGAAGCTACACCTTC
TRBV10-3	-	TRBJ2-3	-	CAISGPYTQYF	TGTGCCATCAGTGGTCCCTACACGCAGTATTTT
TRBV24-1	TRBD1	TRBJ2-5	many	CATSDITGEETQYF	TGTGCCACCAGTGATATAACAGGGGAAGAGACCCAGTACTTC
TRBV4-3	-	TRBJ2-2	many	CASSQDLRVGTGELFF	TGCGCCAGCAGCCAAGATTTGCGGGTTGGGACCGGGGAGCTGTTTTTT
TRBV29-1	-	TRBJ2-1	-	CSVAGSANDEQFF	TGCAGCGTTGCTGGGTCAGCAAACGATGAGCAGTTCTTC
TRBV20-1	TRBD2	TRBJ2-3	few	CSAPGLAGGRKDTQYF	TGCAGTGCTCCGGGACTAGCGGGGGGGAGGAAAGATACGCAGTATTTT
TRBV6-1	-	TRBJ2-6	-	CAVGTGGANVLTF	TGTGCCGTTGGGACGGGTGGGGCCAACGTCCTGACTTTC
TRBV6-1	-	TRBJ1-2	-	CASSVQNNYGYTF	TGTGCCAGCAGCGTCCAAAATAACTATGGCTACACCTTC